The 3 T cell receptor beta chains in this list originate from one sample, sequenced in a study of shared clonotypes between healthy human individuals. Profiled with immunoSEQ multiplex PCR; TCRdb holds only in-frame clones, not every one. The sample lists about 610,000 clones; around 97% were seen once. The sequencing sample was made of naive CD4+ T cells sorted from blood. Stated subset: CD45RA+ positively selected. Receptor source: a woman in her 30s in good health.

The chain has TRBV6-4 and TRBJ1-1; no clear D. The CDR3 is 15 amino acids. Looked up from germline, CDR1 is MRHNA and CDR2 is SNTAGT. V lost 0 bases, J lost 1 base, and 9 bases lay in between. This CDR3 is CASSDSGKGNTEAFF. The CDR3 DNA reads as TGTGCCAGCAGTGACTCGGGGAAGGGGAACACTGAAGCTTTCTTT.

The genes are TRBV6-5 and TRBJ2-6; maybe TRBD1 (6 bases). Per the germline V gene, CDR1 is MNHEY and CDR2 is SVGAGI. Trimming removed 4 bases at V and 4 bases at J, with 11 bases between. This CDR3 contains 15 residues. The chain's CDR3 is CASSSTGRGANVLTF. Written as DNA, the CDR3 is TGTGCCAGCAGTTCAACAGGGCGCGGGGCCAACGTCCTGACTTTC.

The gene calls are TRBV7-9 and TRBJ2-2; 16 bases are shared with TRBD2. Per the germline V gene, CDR1 is SEHNR and CDR2 is FQNEAQ (reference sequence). The V and J ends lost 5 bases and 7 bases, in that order; junction bases with no gene match: 10. This CDR3 contains 18 residues. The CDR3 loop reads CASSPIPGTSGRGGELFF. In DNA form, the CDR3 reads TGTGCCAGCAGCCCAATTCCCGGGACTAGCGGGAGGGGCGGGGAGCTGTTTTTT.